This T cell receptor beta chain originates from a study of blood T cell repertoires in COVID-19. The V segment lost 3 bases and the J segment 5 bases; nucleotides outside the gene matches: 13. This CDR3 comprises 17 residues. Germline V CDR1 and CDR2: SGHDT, YYEEEE. Profiling relied on immunoSEQ multiplex PCR, and the TCRdb table lists in-frame clones only, not all of them. The sample includes around 99,000 clones, 90% seen only once; the top ten take about 5.2%. The sequencing sample was made of peripheral blood. The V call is TRBV5-6, the J call TRBJ2-1; 8 bases match TRBD1. The TCR was taken from a man aged 50 to 59 with acute or convalescent COVID-19. DNA of the CDR3: TGTGCCAGCAGCTCTTGGACAGGGCGTCATTGGAACAATGAGCAGTTCTTC. The encoded protein is CASSSWTGRHWNNEQFF.